This TCR beta chain was retrieved from a study of blood T cell repertoires in COVID-19 (TCRdb year 2020). With regard to the full study: Samples covering the acute and convalescent phases of COVID-19 were provided by collaborators in the United States, Italy and Spain. The prospective study material was composed of cDNA or gDNA derived from T cells, B-cell-depleted T cells, or PBMCs. Where available, HLA class I and class II types were taken from metadata supplied by the sample provider and were not determined by assay-based typing. Nearly every sample came with metadata listing a de-identified subject ID, COVID-19 status, age in years and sex. Subjects who had been exposed to COVID-19, were actively infected with it, or had recovered from it provided the deeply sampled blood TCRbeta repertoires that made up the dataset. The samples were drawn from the first 160 participants of the ongoing ImmuneRACE study and from under 1,500 subjects provided by 6 global collaborators. A freely available public database, intended as a resource for researchers studying the immune response to SARS-CoV-2, is where the repertoires were released.

Trimming takes 5 bases from V and 8 bases from J, and the germline ends sit 16 bases apart. CDR1 is given as SNHLY and CDR2 as FYNNEI, both from the germline V gene. Including cysteine and phenylalanine, the CDR3 has 15 amino acids. Only the CDR3 DNA is retained, 45 bases long and in frame from the first base. Participants in the prospective study were enrolled through a virtual design, were aged roughly 18 to 100 years, and lived in roughly 24 United States geographic areas. To assign participants to cohorts, the prospective study relied on clinical history that participants themselves reported in a screening survey and a study questionnaire. For ImmuneRACE Cohort 3, a participant was defined as recovered based on two consecutive negative NP/OP PCR tests, clearance by a healthcare professional, or resolution of symptoms. In the prospective study, mobile phlebotomists collected whole blood, serum and a nasopharyngeal or oropharyngeal swab from each participant. Over a roughly 2-month period, participants in the prospective study had the option of providing additional blood draws and questionnaires. Before DNA extraction, blood samples from the prospective study were shipped at room temperature or frozen.

General findings and caveats noted by the study authors: The amount of clinical and demographic metadata varied by source and participant and was provided uncurated.

TCRbeta CDR3 regions were amplified from genomic DNA by means of the immunoSEQ Assay, a bias-controlled multiplex PCR. The original pipeline was this. Within the assay, amplification of reference gene primers was used to estimate how many nucleated cells each sample contained. To quantify the absolute abundance of each unique TCRbeta CDR3 rearrangement, sequence reads were collapsed and filtered. For each sample, productive Simpson clonality was calculated by taking the square root of Simpson's diversity index across productive rearrangements. Held by TCRdb, this immuneACCESS table contains in-frame sequences only and omits some clones. Under half of the omission traces to an unresolved V gene where checked; the cause of the rest is unknown. The D gene and trimming were derived from the DNA, and the V and J assignments and clone size from that table. The sample yields approximately 280,000 clones; approximately 86% were counted once. Jointly, the top ten make up over 2.5% of the sample.

A note on this clone: Its specific antigen is unknown. It has no much larger one-base neighbor in the sample; base qualities were not kept.

The rearrangement combines TRBV2 with TRBJ1-6; a tentative D call is TRBD1 (6 bases match). The clonotype was recovered from a young woman who had recovered from COVID-19. Sequenced material: PBMCs or T cells enriched from blood (not recorded which). The encoded CDR3 is CASSLQGKEDSPLHF. The DNA reads TGTGCCAGCAGTCTACAGGGAAAGGAGGATTCACCCCTCCACTTT.